This entry lists 9 T cell receptor beta chains sequenced from one sample in a study of blood T cell repertoires in COVID-19. Clones were sequenced by immunoSEQ multiplex PCR, and TCRdb holds only the in-frame ones, with some missing. Of 310,000 or so clones listed, roughly 85% are singletons. Sequences were obtained from PBMCs or T cells enriched from blood (not recorded which). These receptors were taken from a woman in her twenties or thirties who had recovered from COVID-19.

V usage is TRBV30 and J usage is TRBJ2-2; 7 bases are shared with TRBD2. Germline trimming cut 3 bases from V and 5 bases from J; bases unmatched to any gene: 6. This CDR3 has 14 amino acids. Per the germline V gene, CDR1 is GTSNPN and CDR2 is SVGIG (reference sequence). CDR3 residues: CAWRNGGSTGELFF. In DNA, the CDR3 is TGTGCCTGGAGGAACGGGGGGTCGACCGGGGAGCTGTTTTTT.

The chain links TRBV9 to TRBJ1-3; no clear D. The V and J ends lost 0 bases and 2 bases respectively, with 12 bases between them. CDR1 and CDR2 (germline): SGDLS, YYNGEE. This CDR3 comprises 16 residues. CDR3 DNA: TGTGCCAGCAGCGTAGCCGCGGGAAGTCCTGGAAACACCATATATTTT. Translating gives CASSVAAGSPGNTIYF.

Points on this clone: The same CDR3 also results from other DNA sequences found in this sample. The chain joins TRBV4-1 to TRBJ2-7, with 8 nucleotides matching TRBD1. V lost 1 base to trimming and J lost 4 bases; unmatched junction nucleotides: 6. The CDR3 spans 15 residues. The V gene's germline CDR1 is MGHRA and CDR2 YSYEKL. The CDR3 DNA is TGCGCCAGCAGCCAAGGGGGGCAGGGGGCTTACGAGCAGTACTTC. Translating gives CASSQGGQGAYEQYF.

This chain joins TRBV19 and TRBJ2-3, with 10 bases lining up with TRBD2. V lost 6 bases and J lost 8; bases outside the gene matches: 8. Germline loops: CDR1 LNHDA, CDR2 SQIVND (reference sequence). The CDR3 covers 14 residues. The CDR3 DNA sequence: TGTGCCAGTAGGGTCAGCGGGGGGGCAGGTACGCAGTATTTT. Its protein product is CASRVSGGAGTQYF.

The J gene is TRBJ1-2, the V gene TRBV5-1; 7 nucleotides match TRBD1. Losses at the gene ends were 4 bases for V and 2 bases for J; bases not matched to a gene: 8. Germline values: CDR1 SGHRS, CDR2 YFSETQ. The CDR3 runs 15 residues. This CDR3 is CASSNGPGQNYGYTF. The CDR3 DNA reads as TGCGCCAGCAGCAACGGACCGGGACAGAACTATGGCTACACCTTC.

Only one count was recorded for this clone. The chain combines TRBV2 with TRBJ1-2, with 9 bases aligning to TRBD1. The CDR3 sequence is 14 residues long. Trimming at V came to 8 bases and at J to 2 bases, leaving 6 bases not matched to a gene. Germline values: CDR1 SNHLY, CDR2 FYNNEI. The CDR3 here is CASCSGTGNYGYTF. CDR3 DNA: TGTGCCAGCTGCTCCGGGACAGGGAACTATGGCTACACCTTC.

This clone appeared a single time. This chain joins TRBV23-1 and TRBJ1-1; TRBD1 agrees at 7 bases. TRBV23-1 is marked as an open reading frame, function uncertain. The CDR3 runs 18 residues. V lost 1 base to trimming and J lost 0 bases; unmatched junction nucleotides: 11. In nucleotides, the CDR3 is TGCGCCAGCAGTCAATGGGTAGAGGGGGCTAACCTGAACACTGAAGCTTTCTTT. This encodes CASSQWVEGANLNTEAFF.

The V call is TRBV4-1, the J call TRBJ2-7, with 7 bases that match TRBD1. J was trimmed by 3 bases and V by 5 bases; bases with no gene match: 4. In germline, CDR1 is MGHRA, CDR2 YSYEKL. CDR3 length: 13 residues. CDR3 nucleotide sequence: TGCGCCAGCAGCAAACGGGACAGCTACGAGCAGTACTTC. Translated: CASSKRDSYEQYF.

This clone was seen only once. The chain employs TRBV27 and TRBJ2-5; 7 bases match TRBD2. CDR3 length equals 15 residues. From germline, CDR1 is MNHEY and CDR2 SMNVEV (reference sequence). With V trimmed by 4 bases and J by 7 bases, 12 bases remained unmatched. The CDR3 reads CASSSTGTTPRTQYF. CDR3 in DNA: TGTGCCAGCAGTTCCACCGGGACTACCCCAAGGACCCAGTACTTC.